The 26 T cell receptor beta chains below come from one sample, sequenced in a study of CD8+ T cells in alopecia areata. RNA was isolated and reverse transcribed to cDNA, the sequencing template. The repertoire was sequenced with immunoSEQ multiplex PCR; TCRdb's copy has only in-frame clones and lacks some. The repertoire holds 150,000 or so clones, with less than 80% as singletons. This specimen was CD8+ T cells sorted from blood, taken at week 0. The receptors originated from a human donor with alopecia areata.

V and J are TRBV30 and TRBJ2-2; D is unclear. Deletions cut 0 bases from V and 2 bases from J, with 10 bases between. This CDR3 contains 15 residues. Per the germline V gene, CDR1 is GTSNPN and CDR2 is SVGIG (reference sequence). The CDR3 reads CAWSVLGSNTGELFF. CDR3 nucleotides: TGTGCCTGGAGTGTACTTGGATCCAACACCGGGGAGCTGTTTTTT.

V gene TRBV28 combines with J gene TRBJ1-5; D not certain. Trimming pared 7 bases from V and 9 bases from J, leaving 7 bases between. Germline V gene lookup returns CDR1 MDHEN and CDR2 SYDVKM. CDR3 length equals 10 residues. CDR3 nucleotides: TGTGCCAGCAACCTCCGGCCCCAGCATTTT. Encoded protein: CASNLRPQHF.

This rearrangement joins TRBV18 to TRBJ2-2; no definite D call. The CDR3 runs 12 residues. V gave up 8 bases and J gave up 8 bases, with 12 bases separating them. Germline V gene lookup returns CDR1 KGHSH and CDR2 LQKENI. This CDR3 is CASPSVEGELFF. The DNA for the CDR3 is TGTGCCAGCCCCAGCGTGGAAGGGGAGCTGTTTTTT. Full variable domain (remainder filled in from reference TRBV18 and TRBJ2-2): NAGVMQNPRHLVRRRGQEARLRCSPMKGHSHVYWYRQLPEEGLKFMVYLQKENIIDESGMPKERFSAEFPKEGPSILRIQQVVRGDSAAYFCASPSVEGELFFGEGSRLTVL.

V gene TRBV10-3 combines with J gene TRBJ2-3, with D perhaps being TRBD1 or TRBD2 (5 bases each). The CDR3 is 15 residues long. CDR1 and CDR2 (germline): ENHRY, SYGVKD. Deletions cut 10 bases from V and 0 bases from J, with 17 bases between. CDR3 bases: TGTGCCACCGCCGGGACGGCGTATAGCACAGATACGCAGTATTTT. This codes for CATAGTAYSTDTQYF.

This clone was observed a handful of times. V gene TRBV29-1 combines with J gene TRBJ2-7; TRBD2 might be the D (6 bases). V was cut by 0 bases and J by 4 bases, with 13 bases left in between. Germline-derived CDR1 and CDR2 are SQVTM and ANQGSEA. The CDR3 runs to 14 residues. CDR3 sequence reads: CSVEDGGMGYEQYF. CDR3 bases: TGCAGCGTTGAAGACGGGGGTATGGGGTACGAGCAGTACTTC.

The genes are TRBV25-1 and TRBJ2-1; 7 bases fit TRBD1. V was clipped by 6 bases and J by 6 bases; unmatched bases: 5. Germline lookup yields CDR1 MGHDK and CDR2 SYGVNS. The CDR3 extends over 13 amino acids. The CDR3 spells CASRATGSNEQFF. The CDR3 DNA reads TGTGCCAGCAGAGCGACAGGGTCCAATGAGCAGTTCTTC.

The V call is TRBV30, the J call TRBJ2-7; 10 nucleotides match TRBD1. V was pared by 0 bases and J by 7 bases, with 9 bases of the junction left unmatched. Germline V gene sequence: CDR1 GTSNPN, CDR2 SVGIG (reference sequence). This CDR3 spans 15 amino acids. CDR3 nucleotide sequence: TGTGCCTGGAGTGTTTCCGGGACAGGGGCTCGGGAGCAGTACTTC. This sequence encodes CAWSVSGTGAREQYF.

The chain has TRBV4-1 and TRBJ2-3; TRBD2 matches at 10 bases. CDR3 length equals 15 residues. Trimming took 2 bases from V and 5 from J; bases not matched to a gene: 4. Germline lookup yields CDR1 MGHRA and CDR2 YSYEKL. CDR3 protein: CASSQLAGDQDTQYF. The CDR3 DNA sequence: TGCGCCAGCAGCCAACTAGCGGGGGACCAAGATACGCAGTATTTT.

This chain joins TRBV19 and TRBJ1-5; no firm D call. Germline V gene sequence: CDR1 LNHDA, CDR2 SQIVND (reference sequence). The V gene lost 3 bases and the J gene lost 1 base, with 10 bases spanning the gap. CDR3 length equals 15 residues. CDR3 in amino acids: CASSMSGRSNQPQHF. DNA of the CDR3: TGTGCCAGTAGTATGTCAGGCAGAAGCAATCAGCCCCAGCATTTT.

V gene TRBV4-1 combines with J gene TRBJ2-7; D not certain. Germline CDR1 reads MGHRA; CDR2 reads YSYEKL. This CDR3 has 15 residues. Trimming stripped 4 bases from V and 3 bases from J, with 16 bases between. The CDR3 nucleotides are TGCGCCAGCAGCCGCTCGGCCAGCCCCGACTACGAGCAGTACTTC. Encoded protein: CASSRSASPDYEQYF.

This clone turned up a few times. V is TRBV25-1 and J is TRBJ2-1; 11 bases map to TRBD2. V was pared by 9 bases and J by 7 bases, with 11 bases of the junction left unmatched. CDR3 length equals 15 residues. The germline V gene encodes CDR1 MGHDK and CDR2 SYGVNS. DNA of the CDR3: TGTGCCAGTTCCTTAGCGGGGGGGCCGGGGAATGAGCAGTTCTTC. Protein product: CASSLAGGPGNEQFF. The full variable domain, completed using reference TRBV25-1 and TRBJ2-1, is EADIYQTPRYLVIGTGKKITLECSQTMGHDKMYWYQQDPGMELHLIHYSYGVNSTEKGDLSSESTVSRIRTEHFPLTLESARPSHTSQYLCASSLAGGPGNEQFFGPGTRLTVL.

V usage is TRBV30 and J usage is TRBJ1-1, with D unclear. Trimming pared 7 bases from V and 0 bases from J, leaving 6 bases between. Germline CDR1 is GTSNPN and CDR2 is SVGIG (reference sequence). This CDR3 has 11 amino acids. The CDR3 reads CAFNLNTEAFF. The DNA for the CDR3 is TGTGCCTTCAACCTGAACACTGAAGCTTTCTTT. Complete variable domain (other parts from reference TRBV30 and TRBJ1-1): SQTIHQWPATLVQPVGSPLSLECTVEGTSNPNLYWYRQAAGRGLQLLFYSVGIGQISSEVPQNLSASRPQDRQFILSSKKLLLSDSGFYLCAFNLNTEAFFGQGTRLTVV.

The CDR3 coding sequence is TGTGCCTGGAGTGTACGTGAGGTCGGGGAGCTGTTTTTT. Translated, it gives CAWSVREVGELFF. The chain recombines TRBV30 with TRBJ2-2; D gene uncertain. This CDR3 has 13 amino acids. Germline V gives CDR1 GTSNPN, CDR2 SVGIG (reference sequence). Trimming took 0 bases from V and 7 from J, leaving 9 bases between them.

Here the CDR3 reads CASSTTGEQFF. The CDR3 DNA is TGCGCCAGCAGCACGACAGGGGAGCAGTTCTTC. This chain connects TRBV5-1 to TRBJ2-1; 7 positions agree with TRBD1. The V and J ends lost 4 bases and 10 bases, in that order; junction bases with no gene match: 2. The CDR3 loop spans 11 amino acids. CDR1 and CDR2 from the germline V gene are SGHRS and YFSETQ.

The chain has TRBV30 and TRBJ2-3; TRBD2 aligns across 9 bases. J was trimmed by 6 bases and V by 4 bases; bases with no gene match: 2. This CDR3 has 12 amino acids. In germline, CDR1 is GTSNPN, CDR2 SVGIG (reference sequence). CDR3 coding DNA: TGTGCCTGGAAAGGACTAGCGGATACGCAGTATTTT. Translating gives CAWKGLADTQYF.

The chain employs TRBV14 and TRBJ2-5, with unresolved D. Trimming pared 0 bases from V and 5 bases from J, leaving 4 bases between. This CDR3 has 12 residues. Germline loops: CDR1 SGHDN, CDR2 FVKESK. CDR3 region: CASSQDVETQYF. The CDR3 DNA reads TGTGCCAGCAGCCAAGATGTGGAGACCCAGTACTTC.

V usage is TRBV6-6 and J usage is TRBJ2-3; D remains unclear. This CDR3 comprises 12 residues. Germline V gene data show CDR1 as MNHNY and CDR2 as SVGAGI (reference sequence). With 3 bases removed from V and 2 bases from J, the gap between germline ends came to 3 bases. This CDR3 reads CASSYDTDTQYF. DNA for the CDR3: TGTGCCAGCAGTTATGACACAGATACGCAGTATTTT.

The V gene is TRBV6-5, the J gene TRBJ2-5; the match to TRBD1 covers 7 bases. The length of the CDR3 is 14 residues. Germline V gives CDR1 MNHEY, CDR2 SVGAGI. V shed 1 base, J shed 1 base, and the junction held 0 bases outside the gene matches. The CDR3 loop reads CASSYWDSQETQYF. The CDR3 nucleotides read TGTGCCAGCAGTTACTGGGACAGCCAAGAGACCCAGTACTTC.

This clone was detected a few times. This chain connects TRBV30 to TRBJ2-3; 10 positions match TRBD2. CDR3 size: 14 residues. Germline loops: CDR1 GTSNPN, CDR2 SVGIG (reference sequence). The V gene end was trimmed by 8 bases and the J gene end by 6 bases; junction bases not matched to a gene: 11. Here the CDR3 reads CATELAGRMDTQYF. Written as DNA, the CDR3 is TGTGCCACCGAACTAGCGGGGAGAATGGATACGCAGTATTTT.

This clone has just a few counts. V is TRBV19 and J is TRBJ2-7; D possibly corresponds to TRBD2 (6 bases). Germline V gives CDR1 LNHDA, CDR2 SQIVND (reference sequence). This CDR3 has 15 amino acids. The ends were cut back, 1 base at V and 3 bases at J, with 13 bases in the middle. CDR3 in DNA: TGTGCCAGTAGTATAGGGAGGGGTACTTACTACGAGCAGTACTTC. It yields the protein CASSIGRGTYYEQYF.

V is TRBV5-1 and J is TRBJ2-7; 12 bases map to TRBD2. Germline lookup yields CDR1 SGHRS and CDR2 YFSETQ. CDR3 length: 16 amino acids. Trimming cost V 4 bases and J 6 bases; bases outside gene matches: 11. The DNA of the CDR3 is TGCGCCAGCAGCCCGCAAACTAGCGGGGGGTTGCGCGAGCAGTACTTC. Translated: CASSPQTSGGLREQYF. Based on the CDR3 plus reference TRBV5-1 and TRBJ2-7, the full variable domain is KAGVTQTPRYLIKTRGQQVTLSCSPISGHRSVSWYQQTPGQGLQFLFEYFSETQRNKGNFPGRFSGRQFSNSRSEMNVSTLELGDSALYLCASSPQTSGGLREQYFGPGTRLTVT.

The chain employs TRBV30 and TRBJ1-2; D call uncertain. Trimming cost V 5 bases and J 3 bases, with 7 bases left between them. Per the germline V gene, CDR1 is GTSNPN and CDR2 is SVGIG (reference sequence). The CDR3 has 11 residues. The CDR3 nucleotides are TGTGCCTGGGGGTGGGACTATGGCTACACCTTC. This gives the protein CAWGWDYGYTF.

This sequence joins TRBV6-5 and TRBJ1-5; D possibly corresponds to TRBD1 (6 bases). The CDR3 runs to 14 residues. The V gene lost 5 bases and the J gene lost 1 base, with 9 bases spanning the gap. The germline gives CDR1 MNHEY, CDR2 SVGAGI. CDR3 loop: CASSIGGSNQPQHF. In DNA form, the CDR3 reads TGTGCCAGCAGTATAGGGGGGAGCAATCAGCCCCAGCATTTT.

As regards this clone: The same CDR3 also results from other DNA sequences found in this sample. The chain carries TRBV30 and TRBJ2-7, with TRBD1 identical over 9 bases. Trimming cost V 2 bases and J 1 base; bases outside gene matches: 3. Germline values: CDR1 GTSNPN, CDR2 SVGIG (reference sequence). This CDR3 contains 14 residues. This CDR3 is CAWSPGTGSYEQYF. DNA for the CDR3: TGTGCCTGGAGTCCCGGGACAGGGTCCTACGAGCAGTACTTC.

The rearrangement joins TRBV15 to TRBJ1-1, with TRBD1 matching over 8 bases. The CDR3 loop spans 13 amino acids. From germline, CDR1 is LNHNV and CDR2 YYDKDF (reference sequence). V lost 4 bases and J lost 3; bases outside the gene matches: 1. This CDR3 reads CATSMDRDTEAFF. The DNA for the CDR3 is TGTGCCACCAGCATGGACAGGGACACTGAAGCTTTCTTT. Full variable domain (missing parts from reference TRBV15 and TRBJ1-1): DAMVIQNPRYQVTQFGKPVTLSCSQTLNHNVMYWYQQKSSQAPKLLFHYYDKDFNNEADTPDNFQSRRPNTSFCFLDIRSPGLGDTAMYLCATSMDRDTEAFFGQGTRLTVV.

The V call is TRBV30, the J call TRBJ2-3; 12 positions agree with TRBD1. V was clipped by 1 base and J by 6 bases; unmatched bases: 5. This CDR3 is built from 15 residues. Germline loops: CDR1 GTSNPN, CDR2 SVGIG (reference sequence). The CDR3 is CAWSEGQGAGDTQYF. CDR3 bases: TGTGCCTGGAGTGAGGGACAGGGGGCAGGGGATACGCAGTATTTT.